This TCR beta chain was observed in a study of blood T cell repertoires in COVID-19. Turning to the study itself: Spain, Italy and the United States supplied samples that represented acute and convalescent COVID-19. T cells, B-cell-depleted T cells, or PBMCs supplied cDNA or gDNA.

Germline CDR1 LNHDA, CDR2 SQIVND (reference sequence). The CDR3 extends over 12 amino acids. The ends were cut back, 3 bases at V and 6 bases at J, with 9 bases in the middle. This clone has just one count. In the authors' workflow: Reference gene primers were amplified, and this amplification served to estimate nucleated cell counts. Profiled with immunoSEQ multiplex PCR; TCRdb holds only in-frame clones, not every one. The DNA was the basis for D and trimming; V, J and clone size are from that table. The repertoire holds about 160,000 clones, with roughly 86% as singletons. The TCR originated in a woman in her fifties or sixties who had recovered from COVID-19. Source material: peripheral blood. The genes are TRBV19 and TRBJ2-7, with D possibly TRBD2 on 6 matching bases. The CDR3 sequence is CASSIFGGEQYF. Here the CDR3 DNA reads TGTGCCAGTAGTATCTTCGGGGGCGAGCAGTACTTC.